This T cell receptor (beta chain) was recorded in a study of cytomegalovirus exposure and HLA in healthy donors. General observations from the study: The study labeled 150 to 200 TCR beta chains cytomegalovirus-associated. Later analysis associated a missense DCLRE1C variant with TCR beta V- and J-gene trimming.

Primers included in the PCR were 60 Vbeta and 13 Jbeta primers. Sequenced by immunoSEQ multiplex PCR; TCRdb stores in-frame clones only, minus some. Of approximately 84,000 clones in the sample, around 78% were seen once. The donors were healthy bone marrow donors. Concerning this clone: Its antigen is undetermined.

The CDR3 length is 15 residues. Germline trimming cut 5 bases from V and 7 bases from J; bases unmatched to any gene: 8. CDR1 and CDR2 (germline): MNHEY, SVGAGI. The TCR was taken from a male donor in good health and CMV-seropositive. Sequenced input: PBMCs. The J gene is TRBJ2-1, the V gene TRBV6-5, with 10 nucleotides matching TRBD2. Here the CDR3 DNA reads TGTGCCAGCAGTCGAAGGGGGACTAGCGTAAATGAGCAGTTCTTC. Amino acids: CASSRRGTSVNEQFF.